This T cell receptor beta chain comes out of a study of cytomegalovirus exposure and HLA in healthy donors. The PCR ran on 60 Vbeta and 13 Jbeta primers. Some clones are missing from TCRdb's copy, which holds only in-frame ones; the method was immunoSEQ multiplex PCR. The data hold tens of thousands of clones, with about 75% observed a single time. J gave up 0 bases and V 7 bases, and 4 bases lay outside the gene matches. Germline lookup yields CDR1 MNHNS and CDR2 SASEGT. CDR3 length equals 14 residues. The gene calls are TRBV6-1 and TRBJ1-2; 8 bases match TRBD1. Sample: PBMCs. This clonotype was sampled from a woman aged 25 to 39 in good health and CMV-seropositive. The CDR3 DNA is TGTGCCAGCAAGGACAGGGACCCTAACTATGGCTACACCTTC. It encodes CASKDRDPNYGYTF.